What follows describes a single T cell receptor beta chain. Antigen: not known. CDR3 length: 13 amino acids. The germline CDR1 and CDR2 sequences are MDHEN and SYDVKM. With 6 bases removed from V and 5 bases from J, the gap between germline ends came to 11 bases. Naive CD8 cells, CD45RO-negative and positively selected for CCR7, excluded terminally differentiated effector memory CD45RA+ cells. Those who donated, Caucasian adults without exception, all lived in Nashville, Tennessee. These data belong to a study of shared clonotypes between healthy human individuals. Across several immunoSEQ plates, the genomic DNA of each subset was split evenly. Only in-frame clones appear in the TCRdb table, and some are missing; sequencing was by immunoSEQ multiplex PCR. Among about 2,200,000 clones listed, approximately 94% were seen once. Whole-study results and caveats: The study found lower generation probabilities in non-shared clonotypes than in those shared by all four donors. Among donors, clonotype sharing was expected to be affected by sequencing depth.

The sample consisted of naive CD8+ T cells from PBMCs. The chain couples TRBV28 to TRBJ1-5; TRBD1 is a possible D gene (6 bases). The clonotype comes from a man aged 18 to 29 in good health. Some clones in this sample may be carry-over from other donors' samples. CDR3 in amino acids: CASSRGTYQPQHF. The CDR3 DNA sequence: TGTGCCAGCAGCCGCGGGACATATCAGCCCCAGCATTTT.